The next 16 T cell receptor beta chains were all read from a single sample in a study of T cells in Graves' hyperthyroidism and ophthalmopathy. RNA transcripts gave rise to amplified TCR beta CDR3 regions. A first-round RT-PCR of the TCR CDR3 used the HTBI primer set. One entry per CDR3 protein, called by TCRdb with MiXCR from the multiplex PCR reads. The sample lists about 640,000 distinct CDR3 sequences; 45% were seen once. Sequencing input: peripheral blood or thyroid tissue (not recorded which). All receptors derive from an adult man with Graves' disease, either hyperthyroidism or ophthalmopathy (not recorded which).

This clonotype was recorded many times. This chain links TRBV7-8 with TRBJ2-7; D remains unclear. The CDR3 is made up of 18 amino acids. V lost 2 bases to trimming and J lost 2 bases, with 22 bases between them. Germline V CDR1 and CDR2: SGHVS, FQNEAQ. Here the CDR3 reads CASSLYEVRDYAAYEQYF. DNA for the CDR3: TGTGCCAGCAGCTTATATGAAGTTCGTGATTACGCGGCCTACGAGCAGTACTTC.

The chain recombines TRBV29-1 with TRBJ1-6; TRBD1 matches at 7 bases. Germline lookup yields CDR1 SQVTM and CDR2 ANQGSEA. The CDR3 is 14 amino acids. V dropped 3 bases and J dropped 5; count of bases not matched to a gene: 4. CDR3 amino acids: CSVEWDSDNSPLHF. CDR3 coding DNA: TGCAGCGTTGAGTGGGACAGCGATAATTCACCCCTCCACTTT.

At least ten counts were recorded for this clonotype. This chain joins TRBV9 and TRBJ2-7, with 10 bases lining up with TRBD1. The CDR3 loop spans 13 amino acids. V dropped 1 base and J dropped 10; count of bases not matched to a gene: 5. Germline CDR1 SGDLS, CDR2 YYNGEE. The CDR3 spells CASSVLGQGEQYF. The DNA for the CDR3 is TGTGCCAGCAGCGTATTAGGACAGGGGGAACAGTACTTC. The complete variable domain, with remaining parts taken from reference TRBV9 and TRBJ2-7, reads DSGVTQTPKHLITATGQRVTLRCSPRSGDLSVYWYQQSLDQGLQFLIQYYNGEERAKGNILERFSAQQFPDLHSELNLSSLELGDSALYFCASSVLGQGEQYFGPGTRLTVT.

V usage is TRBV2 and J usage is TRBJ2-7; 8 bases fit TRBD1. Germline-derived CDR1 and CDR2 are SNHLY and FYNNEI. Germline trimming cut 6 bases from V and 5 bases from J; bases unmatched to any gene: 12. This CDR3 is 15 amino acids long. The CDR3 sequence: CASSQIGTGFNEQYF. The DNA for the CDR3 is TGTGCCAGCAGCCAGATCGGGACAGGTTTTAACGAGCAGTACTTC.

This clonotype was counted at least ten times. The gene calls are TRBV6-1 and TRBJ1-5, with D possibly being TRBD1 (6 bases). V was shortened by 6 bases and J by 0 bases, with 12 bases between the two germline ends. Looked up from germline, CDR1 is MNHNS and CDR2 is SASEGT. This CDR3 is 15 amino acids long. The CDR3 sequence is CASREGHHSNQPQHF. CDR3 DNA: TGTGCCAGCAGGGAGGGACACCATAGCAATCAGCCCCAGCATTTT.

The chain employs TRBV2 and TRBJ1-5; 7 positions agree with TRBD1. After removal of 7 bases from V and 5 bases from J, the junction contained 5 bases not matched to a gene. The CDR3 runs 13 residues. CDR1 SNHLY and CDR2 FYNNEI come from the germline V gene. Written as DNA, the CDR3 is TGTGCCAGCACCAGCGACAGGGATCAGCCCCAGCATTTT. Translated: CASTSDRDQPQHF.

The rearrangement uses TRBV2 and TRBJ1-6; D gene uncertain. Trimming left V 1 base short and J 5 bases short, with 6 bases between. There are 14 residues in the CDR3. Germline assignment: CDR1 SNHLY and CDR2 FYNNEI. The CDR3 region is CASSEVGDNSPLHF. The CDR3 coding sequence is TGTGCCAGCAGTGAAGTGGGAGATAATTCACCCCTCCACTTT. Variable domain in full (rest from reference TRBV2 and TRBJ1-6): EPEVTQTPSHQVTQMGQEVILRCVPISNHLYFYWYRQILGQKVEFLVSFYNNEISEKSEIFDDQFSVERPDGSNFTLKIRSTKLEDSAMYFCASSEVGDNSPLHFGNGTRLTVT.

Here the CDR3 reads CASSIAGITEAFF. As DNA, the CDR3 is TGTGCCAGTAGTATAGCAGGGATCACTGAAGCTTTCTTT. The chain has TRBV19 and TRBJ1-1; maybe TRBD1 (5 bases). The CDR3 length is 13 residues. The germline V and J ends were trimmed by 1 base and 4 bases, with 7 bases remaining between them. CDR1 is LNHDA, CDR2 SQIVND, per germline (reference sequence).

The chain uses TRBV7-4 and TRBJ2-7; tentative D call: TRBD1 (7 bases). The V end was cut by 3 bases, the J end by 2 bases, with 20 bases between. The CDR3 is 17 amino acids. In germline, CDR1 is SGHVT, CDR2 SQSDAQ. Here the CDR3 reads CASSFSRGSAGTYEQYF. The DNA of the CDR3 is TGTGCCAGCAGCTTTAGCAGGGGGAGTGCGGGGACCTACGAGCAGTACTTC.

In DNA form, the CDR3 reads TGCGCCAGCAGCCCCACCCAGGTGGGCACTGAAGCTTTCTTT. The encoded protein is CASSPTQVGTEAFF. J is TRBJ1-1 and V is TRBV5-1; D is unclear. The germline gives CDR1 SGHRS, CDR2 YFSETQ. The CDR3 has 14 amino acids. V was cut by 4 bases and J by 4 bases, with 14 bases left in between. Based on the CDR3 plus reference TRBV5-1 and TRBJ1-1, the full variable domain is KAGVTQTPRYLIKTRGQQVTLSCSPISGHRSVSWYQQTPGQGLQFLFEYFSETQRNKGNFPGRFSGRQFSNSRSEMNVSTLELGDSALYLCASSPTQVGTEAFFGQGTRLTVV.

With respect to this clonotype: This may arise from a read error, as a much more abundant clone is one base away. The CDR3 DNA reads TGTGCCAGCAGTAAGGACGGAAGATTACGAAAAGCTTTCTTT. It specifies CASSKDGRLRKAFF. The chain has TRBV2 and TRBJ1-1; the D is unclear. The V end was cut by 5 bases, the J end by 9 bases, with 19 bases between. CDR3 size: 14 residues. Germline assignment: CDR1 SNHLY and CDR2 FYNNEI.

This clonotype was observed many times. CDR3 in DNA: TGCAGTGCTAGGACAGGGAACTATGGCTACACCTTC. The encoded protein is CSARTGNYGYTF. The chain uses TRBV20-1 and TRBJ1-2, with 7 bases fitting TRBD1. The germline CDR1 and CDR2 sequences are DFQATT and SNEGSKA (reference sequence). This CDR3 is built from 12 residues. V lost 3 bases, J lost 2 bases, and 0 bases stayed unmatched.

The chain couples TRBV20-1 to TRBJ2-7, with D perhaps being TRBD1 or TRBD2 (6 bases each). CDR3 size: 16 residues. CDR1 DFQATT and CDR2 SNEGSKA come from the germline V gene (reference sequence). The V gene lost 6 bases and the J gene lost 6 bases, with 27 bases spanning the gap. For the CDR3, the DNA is TGCAGTGCCGCCCTAGGCTCCGGGGGCGTGAACTCCGAGCAGTACTTC. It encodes CSAALGSGGVNSEQYF.

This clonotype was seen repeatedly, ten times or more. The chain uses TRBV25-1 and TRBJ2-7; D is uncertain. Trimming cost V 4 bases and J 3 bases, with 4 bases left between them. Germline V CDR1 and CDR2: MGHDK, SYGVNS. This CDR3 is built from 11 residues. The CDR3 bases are TGTGCCAGCAGTGTAAACTACGAGCAGTACTTC. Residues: CASSVNYEQYF.

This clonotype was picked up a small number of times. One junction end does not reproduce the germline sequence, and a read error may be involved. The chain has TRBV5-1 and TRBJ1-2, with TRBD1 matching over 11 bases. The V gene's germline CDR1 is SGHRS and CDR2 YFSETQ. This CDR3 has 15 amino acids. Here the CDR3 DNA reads TGCGCCAACAGCCCGAGGACAGGGGGCGCCTATGGCTACACCTTC. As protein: CANSPRTGGAYGYTF.

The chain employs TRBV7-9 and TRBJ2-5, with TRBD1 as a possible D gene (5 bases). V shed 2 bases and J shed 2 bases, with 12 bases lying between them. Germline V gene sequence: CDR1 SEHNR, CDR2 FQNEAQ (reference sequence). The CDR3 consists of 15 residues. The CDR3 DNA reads TGTGCCAGCAGCTTACCAGGCAGGACACAAGAGACCCAGTACTTC. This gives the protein CASSLPGRTQETQYF.